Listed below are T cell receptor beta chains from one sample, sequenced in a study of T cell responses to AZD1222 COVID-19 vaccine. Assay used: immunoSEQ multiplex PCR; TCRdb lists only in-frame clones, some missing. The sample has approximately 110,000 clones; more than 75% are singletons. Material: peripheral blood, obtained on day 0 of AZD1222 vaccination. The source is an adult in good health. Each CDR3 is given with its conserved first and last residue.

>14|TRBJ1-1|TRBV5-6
CASSLPTGGIEAFF
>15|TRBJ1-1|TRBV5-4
CASSLGGRGNTEAFF
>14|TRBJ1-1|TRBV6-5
CASSLGLGYTEAFF
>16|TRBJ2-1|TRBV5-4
CASSLGRGGGENEQFF
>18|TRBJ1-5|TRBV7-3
CASIPPSGRVNSNQPQHF
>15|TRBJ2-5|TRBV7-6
CASSPQWTGRETQYF
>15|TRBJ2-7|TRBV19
CASSPGLGGTYEQYF
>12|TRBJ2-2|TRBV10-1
CASSRQTGELFF
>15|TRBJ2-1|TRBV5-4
CASSLGTSLDNEQFF
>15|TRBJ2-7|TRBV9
CASSVGGGSYHEQYF
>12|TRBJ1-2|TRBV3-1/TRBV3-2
CASSQWRIGYTF
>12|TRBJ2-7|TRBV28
CASFTGAYEQYF
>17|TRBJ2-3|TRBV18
CASSPDRGGVSTDTQYF
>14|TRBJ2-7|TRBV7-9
CASSFQGISYEQYF
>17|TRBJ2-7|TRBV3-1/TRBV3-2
CASSQDQGGRSSYEQYF
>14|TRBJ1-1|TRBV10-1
CASRRDSRNTEAFF
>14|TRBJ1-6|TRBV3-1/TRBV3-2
CASSPDSYNSPLHF
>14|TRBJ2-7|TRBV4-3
CASSQAVASYEQYF
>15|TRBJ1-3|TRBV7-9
CASSLGGQSGNTIYF
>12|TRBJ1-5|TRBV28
CASRVSNQPQHF
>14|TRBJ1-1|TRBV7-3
CASSPDRTITEAFF
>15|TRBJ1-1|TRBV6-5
CASSWTGGAYAEAFF
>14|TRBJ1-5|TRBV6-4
CASSALGGNQPQHF
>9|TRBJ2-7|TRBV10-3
CARNYEQYF
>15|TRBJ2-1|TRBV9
CASSLTSGRGNEQFF
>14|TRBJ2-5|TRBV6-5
CASSSTGAGETQYF
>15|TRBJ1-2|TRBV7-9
CASSPGTGGGYGYTF
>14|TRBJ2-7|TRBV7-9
CASSLAPGDHEQYF
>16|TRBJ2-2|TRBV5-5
CASSTTGTRYTGELFF
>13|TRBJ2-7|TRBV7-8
CASRPGSSYEQYF
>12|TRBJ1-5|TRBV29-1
CSAATPPEPQHF
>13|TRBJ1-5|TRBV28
CASTGRAAQPQHF
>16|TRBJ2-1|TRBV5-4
CASSLGGSASYNEQFF
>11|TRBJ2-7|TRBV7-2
CASSSLGEQYF
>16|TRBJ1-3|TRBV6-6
CASLGASRDEGNTIYF
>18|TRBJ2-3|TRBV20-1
CSASSIGTYLTSTDTQYF
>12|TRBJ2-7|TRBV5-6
CASSLGIYEQYF
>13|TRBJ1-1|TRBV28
CASLSRVVTEAFF
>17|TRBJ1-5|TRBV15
CATRTTTGTRRNQPQHF
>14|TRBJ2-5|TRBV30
CAWGLWGPQETQYF
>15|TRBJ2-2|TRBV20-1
CSASRTSAMPGELFF
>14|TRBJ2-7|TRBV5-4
CASSLGQGLHEQYF
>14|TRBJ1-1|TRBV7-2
CASSFPQTGPEAFF
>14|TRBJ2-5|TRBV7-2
CASSSDRGQETQYF
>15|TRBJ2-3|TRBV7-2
CASSLAGTSTDTQYF
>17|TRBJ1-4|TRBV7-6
CASSLALTGQGAEKLFF
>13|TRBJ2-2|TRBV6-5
CASRPRVSGELFF
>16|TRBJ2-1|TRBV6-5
CASSYVREVSYNEQFF
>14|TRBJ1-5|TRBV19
CASSILQGAQPQHF
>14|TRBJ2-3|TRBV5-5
CASSVGGGQDTQYF
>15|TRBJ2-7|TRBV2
CASSEEAGRRGEQYF